One and the same sample provided the 13 T cell receptor beta chains below, sequenced in a study of CXCR3-negative and CXCR3-positive naive CD8 T cells. The study made its TRB cDNA libraries by 5' RACE, adding UMI labels. TCRdb reanalyzed the 5' RACE reads and collapses them to one entry per CDR3 protein, without DNA. This table holds 6,400 or so distinct CDR3 sequences. No antigens are known for them. General study results and limits: Comparison of naive cells showed more hydrophobic TRB CDR3s in CXCR3-positive than in CXCR3-negative naive cells.

The sample consisted of naive CXCR3+ CD8+ T cells from blood. As to subset: CD45RO-CCR7+CD27+CD95- naive CD8+ T cells expressing CXCR3 (TNR3+). Receptors originate from a human donor in good health. Some clones in this sample may be carry-over from other donors' samples.

This clonotype counts as medium-sized by frequency. The chain couples TRBV5-1 to TRBJ1-6. CDR3 length: 17 amino acids. Germline-derived CDR1 and CDR2 are SGHRS and YFSETQ. The CDR3 reads CASSLSRRGKNNSPLHF. Together with reference TRBV5-1 and TRBJ1-6, the CDR3 gives the full variable domain: KAGVTQTPRYLIKTRGQQVTLSCSPISGHRSVSWYQQTPGQGLQFLFEYFSETQRNKGNFPGRFSGRQFSNSRSEMNVSTLELGDSALYLCASSLSRRGKNNSPLHFGNGTRLTVT.

The CDR3 spells CASSQDPSGYNEQFF. The chain is built from TRBV14 and TRBJ2-1. There are 15 residues in the CDR3. Germline V gene sequence: CDR1 SGHDN, CDR2 FVKESK.

This chain connects TRBV2 to TRBJ2-3. Germline-derived CDR1 and CDR2 are SNHLY and FYNNEI. This CDR3 has 15 amino acids. The CDR3 loop is CASSEVWSNTDTQYF.

The chain is built from TRBV7-9 and TRBJ2-5; the TCRdb call, TRBD2, lacks DNA for checking. This CDR3 contains 16 residues. Germline V gene sequence: CDR1 SEHNR, CDR2 FQNEAQ (reference sequence). The CDR3 protein is CASSFRGRLEGETQYF.

This sequence joins TRBV29-1 and TRBJ1-1; the TRBD1 assignment by TCRdb is unverifiable without DNA. Germline-derived CDR1 and CDR2 are SQVTM and ANQGSEA. The CDR3 runs to 13 residues. This CDR3 reads CSAEGGMNTEAFF.

This clonotype shows up as medium-sized by frequency. The chain carries TRBV6-5 and TRBJ2-1; TCRdb designates TRBD2, a call that cannot be tested without DNA. Per germline, CDR1 MNHEY and CDR2 SVGAGI. The length of the CDR3 is 15 residues. The CDR3 spells CASSNRAGGPNEQFF.

The rearrangement uses TRBV11-2 and TRBJ2-7. CDR1 and CDR2 from the germline V gene are SGHAT and FQNNGV. CDR3 length: 12 residues. CDR3: CASSLDRSEQYF.

The rearrangement joins TRBV7-3 to TRBJ2-3; as DNA is missing, the TRBD2 call by TCRdb cannot be tested. There are 16 residues in the CDR3. Looked up from germline, CDR1 is SGHTA and CDR2 is FQGTGA. CDR3 residues: CASIAKSWRGTDTQYF.

Measured by frequency, this clonotype is medium-sized. The chain has TRBV7-3 and TRBJ2-7; TCRdb picks TRBD2, but there is no DNA to check that call. The CDR3 is made up of 13 amino acids. Germline V CDR1 and CDR2: SGHTA, FQGTGA. The CDR3 sequence: CASSLQGGYEQYF.

This clonotype is medium-sized by frequency. This sequence joins TRBV27 and TRBJ1-5; there is no DNA to check the TCRdb D call of TRBD1. CDR3 length equals 14 residues. Germline loops: CDR1 MNHEY, CDR2 SMNVEV (reference sequence). CDR3 loop: CASSPSPGPGAQHF.

This clonotype is called medium-sized based on its frequency. The chain carries TRBV10-3 and TRBJ2-7; no DNA is available, so the TRBD1 call from TCRdb remains unchecked. This CDR3 spans 15 amino acids. The germline CDR1 and CDR2 sequences are ENHRY and SYGVKD. The CDR3 spells CAISSTGQLYYEQYF.

This clonotype is labeled medium-sized (0.01 to 0.1%) based on frequency. The CDR3 protein is CASSLSGQGYQPQHF. The genes are TRBV27 and TRBJ1-5; as DNA is missing, the TRBD1 call by TCRdb cannot be tested. From germline, CDR1 is MNHEY and CDR2 SMNVEV (reference sequence). The CDR3 totals 15 residues.

The chain carries TRBV7-9 and TRBJ2-4; TCRdb outputs TRBD1, but without DNA this stays unchecked. CDR1 is SEHNR and CDR2 is FQNEAQ in the germline V gene (reference sequence). The CDR3 has 15 amino acids. CDR3 region: CASSHGQAAKNIQYF.